This TCR beta chain was recorded in a study of T cell repertoires in aging, cancer and after chemotherapy. Amplification of TCR beta used genomic DNA extracted from peripheral blood. TRB rearrangements spanning V, D and J were amplified using mixed TRB-A/B primers. TCRdb called the multiplex PCR reads again in MiXCR, with one record for every CDR3 protein. The sample has about 6,200 distinct CDR3 sequences, about 25% seen once; the top ten hold around 4.2%. Trimming took 4 bases from V and 2 from J, leaving 10 bases between them. Germline lookup yields CDR1 SGHNT and CDR2 YYREEE (reference sequence). The length of the CDR3 is 13 residues.

The receptor was isolated from a human donor in good health. The chain carries TRBV5-4 and TRBJ2-7; D not resolved. Sequenced input: blood. This chain's CDR3 is CASSLRRTYEQYF. CDR3 nucleotide sequence: TGTGCCAGCAGCCTACGGAGAACCTACGAGCAGTACTTC.